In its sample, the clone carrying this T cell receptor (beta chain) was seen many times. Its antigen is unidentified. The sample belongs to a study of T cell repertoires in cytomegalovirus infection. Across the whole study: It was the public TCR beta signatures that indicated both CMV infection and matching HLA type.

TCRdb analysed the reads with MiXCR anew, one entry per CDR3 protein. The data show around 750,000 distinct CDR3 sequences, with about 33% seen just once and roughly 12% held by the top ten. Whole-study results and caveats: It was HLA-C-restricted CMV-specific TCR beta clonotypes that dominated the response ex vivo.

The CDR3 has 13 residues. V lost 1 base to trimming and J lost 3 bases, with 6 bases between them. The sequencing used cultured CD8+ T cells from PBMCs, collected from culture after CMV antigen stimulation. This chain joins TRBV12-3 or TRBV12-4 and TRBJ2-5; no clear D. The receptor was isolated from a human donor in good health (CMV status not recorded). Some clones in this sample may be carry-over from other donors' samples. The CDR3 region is CASSLDAEETQYF. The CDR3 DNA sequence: TGTGCCAGCAGTTTAGATGCGGAAGAGACCCAGTACTTC.